One sample yielded the 13 T cell receptor beta chains listed below, sequenced in a study of T cell responses to AZD1222 COVID-19 vaccine. Sequencing was performed with immunoSEQ multiplex PCR; in TCRdb, only in-frame clones are kept and a portion is missing. Among under 200,000 clones listed, over 85% were seen once. The sample here was peripheral blood, taken on day 0 of AZD1222 vaccination. Receptors originate from an adult in good health.

V gene TRBV5-1 combines with J gene TRBJ2-7, with 10 nucleotides matching TRBD1. From germline, CDR1 is SGHRS and CDR2 YFSETQ. The CDR3 has 15 amino acids. Unmatched junction bases numbered 9, after V lost 4 bases and J lost 5 bases. The CDR3 protein is CASSPLTGGGNEQYF. The CDR3 DNA reads as TGCGCCAGCAGCCCGTTGACAGGGGGCGGAAACGAGCAGTACTTC.

CDR3 sequence (DNA): TGTGCCAGCGGGACAGGAAGCACCGGGGAGCTGTTTTTT. It yields the protein CASGTGSTGELFF. V usage is TRBV6-5 and J usage is TRBJ2-2; 8 bases align to TRBD1. Germline V gives CDR1 MNHEY, CDR2 SVGAGI. CDR3 length: 13 residues. V gave up 8 bases and J gave up 4 bases; unmatched junction bases: 3.

This CDR3 is CSARTHYGYTF. In nucleotides, the CDR3 is TGCAGCGCACGGACACACTATGGCTACACCTTC. The chain joins TRBV29-1 to TRBJ1-2, with TRBD1 as a possible D gene (5 bases). Germline V CDR1 and CDR2: SQVTM, ANQGSEA. The CDR3 loop spans 11 amino acids. V lost 7 bases to trimming and J lost 3 bases, with 9 bases between them.

V and J are TRBV5-1 and TRBJ2-3, with TRBD1 as a possible D gene (6 bases). The CDR3 consists of 15 residues. Germline V lookup: CDR1 SGHRS, CDR2 YFSETQ. V gave up 4 bases and J gave up 2 bases, with 14 bases separating them. CDR3 DNA sequence: TGCGCCAGCAGCGTTGTTTCAGGGGTCACAGATACGCAGTATTTT. It encodes CASSVVSGVTDTQYF.

The gene calls are TRBV5-1 and TRBJ2-1; D uncertain. Germline V gives CDR1 SGHRS, CDR2 YFSETQ. V lost 2 bases and J lost 5, with 14 bases in between. The CDR3 loop spans 15 amino acids. The chain's CDR3 is CASSFAWVTNNEQFF. The DNA for the CDR3 is TGCGCCAGCAGCTTTGCGTGGGTCACCAACAATGAGCAGTTCTTC.

Only a few counts were recorded for this clone. The rearrangement uses TRBV3-1 (or the pseudogene TRBV3-2) and TRBJ2-5; unclear D gene. The germline CDR1 and CDR2 sequences are LGHDT and YNNKEL (reference sequence). The CDR3 contains 15 residues. Trimming shortened V by 4 bases and J by 3 bases, and 15 bases separated the two germline ends. The CDR3 here is CASSPQLTPKETQYF. In DNA, the CDR3 is TGTGCCAGCAGCCCCCAGTTGACCCCTAAAGAGACCCAGTACTTC.

This chain links TRBV28 with TRBJ2-3; D is tentatively TRBD1 or TRBD2 (6 bases each). The CDR3 length is 13 residues. CDR1 and CDR2 (germline): MDHEN, SYDVKM. V was trimmed by 10 bases and J by 3 bases, leaving 14 bases between them. DNA for the CDR3: TGTGCCACCTCAGGGGACTTTACAGATACGCAGTATTTT. This encodes CATSGDFTDTQYF.

V gene TRBV29-1 combines with J gene TRBJ1-1; TRBD1 matches 8 bases. The V segment lost 6 bases and the J segment 3 bases; nucleotides outside the gene matches: 9. The CDR3 loop spans 14 amino acids. Germline V CDR1 and CDR2: SQVTM, ANQGSEA. The CDR3 here is CSVRTGPVDTEAFF. CDR3 DNA: TGCAGCGTCAGGACAGGGCCAGTAGACACTGAAGCTTTCTTT.

In its sample, this clone was seen once. This chain links TRBV24-1 with TRBJ1-5; the match to TRBD1 covers 8 bases. The CDR3 runs to 16 residues. Unmatched junction bases numbered 7, after V lost 5 bases and J lost 2 bases. Looked up from germline, CDR1 is KGHDR and CDR2 is SFDVKD. CDR3 in DNA: TGTGCCACCAGTGCCGGGACAGGCCCTGGCAATCAGCCCCAGCATTTT. Translation gives CATSAGTGPGNQPQHF.

The genes are TRBV27 and TRBJ1-1, with a weak D call TRBD1 (6 bases). V dropped 5 bases and J dropped 4 bases, with 17 bases sitting between them. There are 15 residues in the CDR3. The germline V gene encodes CDR1 MNHEY and CDR2 SMNVEV (reference sequence). For the CDR3, the DNA is TGTGCCAGCAGTACAACAGGGCTCGGGGTCACTGAAGCTTTCTTT. Translating gives CASSTTGLGVTEAFF.

This rearrangement joins TRBV5-5 to TRBJ1-6; TRBD1 matches at 8 bases. V lost 5 bases and J lost 2; bases outside the gene matches: 9. The CDR3 spans 17 residues. Per germline, CDR1 SGHKS and CDR2 YYEKEE (reference sequence). The CDR3 region has the DNA TGTGCCAGCAGTCCAGGACAGGGTGAAACCTATAATTCACCCCTCCACTTT. Its translation: CASSPGQGETYNSPLHF.

The chain combines TRBV6-2 or TRBV6-3 with TRBJ2-7, with D tentatively TRBD2 (6 bases). Germline CDR1 is MNHEY and CDR2 is SVGEGT. CDR3 length equals 14 residues. Trimming cost V 5 bases and J 6 bases, with 17 bases left between them. This chain's CDR3 is CASSPNILGGEQYF. The CDR3 DNA reads as TGTGCCAGCAGTCCCAATATCTTGGGGGGCGAGCAGTACTTC.

The chain has TRBV5-1 and TRBJ1-6; D might be TRBD1 (6 bases). CDR1 and CDR2 (germline): SGHRS, YFSETQ. This CDR3 region has 16 residues. Trimming removed 0 bases at V and 7 bases at J, with 14 bases between. CDR3 coding DNA: TGCGCCAGCAGCTTGGTAGCAACAGGGAGGAATTCACCCCTCCACTTT. It yields the protein CASSLVATGRNSPLHF.